One sample yielded the 24 T cell receptor beta chains listed below, sequenced in a study of tumor-infiltrating lymphocytes in primary liver carcinoma. Germline DNA was also extracted, with blood RNA taken from unsorted whole blood. Reverse transcription of around 500 ng total RNA with a constant-region primer produced TCR beta cDNA. ARM-PCR, slightly modified, supplied the TCR beta libraries through three nested multiplex PCR rounds. The first two PCR rounds, around 11 cycles each, used TRBV1-TRBV30 forward primers and a C-beta reverse primer. From the multiplex PCR reads, TCRdb called clonotypes with MiXCR, one entry per CDR3 protein. In the table there are 310,000 or so distinct CDR3 sequences, 45% to 70% of which are singletons. Sample: peripheral blood. These receptors were collected from a woman in her twenties or thirties with primary liver carcinoma and hepatitis B virus infection.

This clonotype was counted at least ten times. V and J are TRBV6-5 and TRBJ2-1; 8 bases match TRBD2. CDR1 is MNHEY and CDR2 is SVGAGI in the germline V gene. This CDR3 is built from 14 residues. The junction had 5 bases not matched to a gene; V was cut back by 6 bases and J by 4 bases. CDR3 residues: CASRSSGTYNEQFF. CDR3 in DNA: TGTGCCAGCAGAAGTAGCGGGACATACAATGAGCAGTTCTTC.

With regard to this clonotype: This may be a read error, as it is one base from a much larger clone. The chain carries TRBV6-5 and TRBJ2-2, with D perhaps TRBD1 or TRBD2 (7 bases each). The V end lost 7 bases, the J end lost 5 bases, and 23 bases lay between the germline ends. This CDR3 spans 17 amino acids. CDR1 is MNHEY and CDR2 is SVGAGI in the germline V gene. In nucleotides, the CDR3 is TGTGCCAGCACCAAAGAGGGGGCGGGAGCACGGACCGGGGAGCTGTTTTTT. Translated: CASTKEGAGARTGELFF.

This clonotype appeared a single time. A single base separates this from a much larger clone, so it may be a read error. This CDR3 reads CIVNRGARTEAFF. CDR3 DNA: TGCATCGTAAACAGGGGGGCAAGGACTGAAGCTTTCTTT. The chain joins TRBV29-1 to TRBJ1-1, with TRBD1 identical over 8 bases. Germline V gene data show CDR1 as SQVTM and CDR2 as ANQGSEA. The CDR3 length is 13 residues.

This clonotype was found a few times. This chain uses TRBV6-5 with TRBJ2-2; unclear D gene. The CDR3 runs to 13 residues. Germline loops: CDR1 MNHEY, CDR2 SVGAGI. V shed 6 bases and J shed 5 bases, with 10 bases lying between them. The CDR3 region is CASRPTLTGELFF. The CDR3 DNA sequence: TGTGCCAGCAGGCCTACTTTAACCGGGGAGCTGTTTTTT.

As regards this clonotype: A junction boundary mismatches the germline segment, possibly from a read error. The gene calls are TRBV6-2 or TRBV6-3 and TRBJ2-5; TRBD1 matches at 11 bases. This CDR3 contains 15 residues. Germline V gene lookup returns CDR1 MNHEY and CDR2 SVGEGT. CDR3 in amino acids: CASSYTGTGGGTQYF. CDR3 nucleotide sequence: TGTGCCAGTAGTTACACCGGGACAGGGGGTGGGACCCAGTACTTC.

This clonotype was detected only a few times. The V call is TRBV10-3, the J call TRBJ2-2, with 8 bases matching TRBD1. CDR1 and CDR2 from the germline V gene are ENHRY and SYGVKD. The CDR3 sequence is 14 residues long. The V and J ends lost 2 bases and 7 bases, in that order; junction bases with no gene match: 3. This CDR3 reads CAISEAGGNGELFF. CDR3 coding DNA: TGTGCCATCAGTGAGGCAGGGGGCAACGGGGAGCTGTTTTTT.

J is TRBJ1-1 and V is TRBV10-3; the match to TRBD1 covers 8 bases. J was trimmed by 2 bases and V by 7 bases; bases with no gene match: 6. Germline V gene data show CDR1 as ENHRY and CDR2 as SYGVKD. This CDR3 spans 14 amino acids. The CDR3 is CAINRQGPNTEAFF. CDR3 in DNA: TGTGCCATCAATCGACAGGGGCCCAACACTGAAGCTTTCTTT.

A word on this clonotype: An end of the junction differs from the germline gene, which may be a read error. This CDR3 is CASSQERSGGGTGELSF. CDR3 in DNA: TGCGCCAGCAGCCAAGAGCGTAGCGGGGGGGGCACCGGGGAGCTGTCTTTT. The V gene is TRBV4-3, the J gene TRBJ2-2; TRBD2 agrees at 11 bases. This CDR3 comprises 17 residues. From germline, CDR1 is LGHNA and CDR2 YSLEER.

Worth noting for this clonotype: This likely comes from a read error, as the CDR3 has no conserved phenylalanine or tryptophan at its end. CDR3: CASSLFPEGTNYGYTL. The CDR3, as DNA: TGTGCCAGCAGCTTATTTCCGGAGGGTACTAACTACGGCTACACCCTC. V is TRBV11-2 and J is TRBJ1-2; no clear D gene. Germline CDR1 reads SGHAT; CDR2 reads FQNNGV. The CDR3 is 16 residues long.

The chain carries TRBV6-6 and TRBJ2-1; D may be TRBD1 (6 bases). Looked up from germline, CDR1 is MNHNY and CDR2 is SVGAGI (reference sequence). CDR3 size: 16 residues. Deletions cut 6 bases from V and 11 bases from J, with 26 bases between. CDR3 nucleotide sequence: TGTGCCAGCAGGGACCCAGGGGTGACTGTTAGCAGGAAGCAGTTCTTC. Translation gives CASRDPGVTVSRKQFF.

This clonotype was seen a handful of times. This may arise from a read error, as a much more abundant clone is one base away. This sequence joins TRBV11-3 and TRBJ1-1; maybe TRBD1 (6 bases). The length of the CDR3 is 15 residues. CDR1 SGHNT and CDR2 YENEEA come from the germline V gene. Trimming left V 5 bases short and J 5 bases short, with 18 bases between. CDR3 region: CASSPRGGGRTEAFF. CDR3 in DNA: TGTGCCAGCAGCCCCAGGGGAGGGGGTAGGACTGAAGCTTTCTTT. Full variable domain (outside the CDR3, taken from reference TRBV11-3 and TRBJ1-1): EAGVVQSPRYKIIEKKQPVAFWCNPISGHNTLYWYLQNLGQGPELLIRYENEEAVDDSQLPKDRFSAERLKGVDSTLKIQPAELGDSAVYLCASSPRGGGRTEAFFGQGTRLTVV.

Many counts were recorded for this clonotype. This chain joins TRBV12-3 or TRBV12-4 and TRBJ2-1; no firm D call. Trimming shortened V by 7 bases and J by 4 bases, and 8 bases separated the two germline ends. This CDR3 contains 12 residues. The DNA of the CDR3 is TGTGCCAGCAAACTTTCGTACAATGAGCAGTTCTTC. Amino acid sequence: CASKLSYNEQFF.

The V and J genes are TRBV30 and TRBJ2-2; D is unclear. The V gene's germline CDR1 is GTSNPN and CDR2 SVGIG (reference sequence). Trimming cost V 2 bases and J 1 base, with 14 bases left between them. The CDR3 contains 16 residues. The DNA of the CDR3 is TGTGCCTGGAGTTCGGAGCTGGGCAAGAACACCGGGGAGCTGTTTTTT. This sequence encodes CAWSSELGKNTGELFF.

The chain links TRBV4-2 to TRBJ2-1; D unresolved. This CDR3 has 13 residues. Germline V gene sequence: CDR1 LGHNA, CDR2 YNFKEQ. Deletions cut 3 bases from V and 12 bases from J, with 15 bases between. The CDR3 protein is CASSHPATSSQFF. The CDR3 nucleotides read TGTGCCAGCAGCCACCCAGCGACGTCCTCGCAGTTCTTC.

With regard to this clonotype: At one boundary the junction diverges from the germline segment, which might be a read error. This chain joins TRBV11-2 and TRBJ2-7, with a weak D call TRBD2 (5 bases). The CDR3 extends over 11 amino acids. CDR1 SGHAT and CDR2 FQNNGV come from the germline V gene. CDR3 in DNA: TGTGCCAGCAGCTTTTCCAGAGGGATCCGCTTC. It is translated as CASSFSRGIRF.

The V and J genes are TRBV4-1 and TRBJ2-1; 8 positions agree with TRBD2. The V gene's germline CDR1 is MGHRA and CDR2 YSYEKL. The J segment lost 7 bases and the V segment lost 3 bases, leaving 11 bases of the junction unmatched. There are 16 residues in the CDR3. The CDR3 spells CASSQGASGSWNEQFF. The CDR3 DNA is TGCGCCAGCAGCCAGGGGGCCAGCGGGAGTTGGAATGAGCAGTTCTTC.

A note on this clonotype: Germline and junction disagree at one end, which may indicate a read error. V and J are TRBV10-3 and TRBJ2-1; possible D gene TRBD2, 6 bases. CDR1 is ENHRY, CDR2 SYGVKD, per germline. This CDR3 has 13 amino acids. CDR3 region: CATELAPNNKQFF. In nucleotides, the CDR3 is TGTGCCACAGAACTAGCCCCCAACAATAAGCAGTTCTTC.

With respect to this clonotype: A much larger clone is a single base away; this may be a read error. The chain employs TRBV29-1 and TRBJ2-1; D is perhaps TRBD2 (5 bases). CDR1 and CDR2 from the germline V gene are SQVTM and ANQGSEA. V was trimmed by 4 bases and J by 3 bases, leaving 16 bases between them. CDR3 length: 15 amino acids. CDR3 DNA: TGCAGCGTTGGGCTGACTAACGGGGACTACAATGAGCAGTTCTTC. Protein: CSVGLTNGDYNEQFF.

This clonotype was counted a single time. This could be a read error, since a much larger clone is one nucleotide away. The chain is built from TRBV29-1 and TRBJ1-1, with no clear D. CDR1 is SQVTM and CDR2 is ANQGSEA in the germline V gene. The CDR3 runs 12 residues. CDR3 coding DNA: TGCAGCGTTGAAGGGGGTTACACTGAAACTTTCTTT. Its protein is CSVEGGYTETFF. Supplemented by reference TRBV29-1 and TRBJ1-1, the full variable domain reads SAVISQKPSRDICQRGTSLTIQCQVDSQVTMMFWYRQQPGQSLTLIATANQGSEATYESGFVIDKFPISRPNLTFSTLTVSNMSPEDSSIYLCSVEGGYTETFFGQGTRLTVV.

Comment on this clonotype: A much more abundant neighbour one base away suggests this may be a read error. The V and J genes are TRBV6-1 and TRBJ1-2; D unclear. The V and J ends lost 1 base and 5 bases respectively, with 14 bases between them. CDR3 length equals 15 residues. Germline V gives CDR1 MNHNS, CDR2 SASEGT. The CDR3 sequence is CASSEGLTRGYGYTF. The CDR3 region has the DNA TGTGCCAGCAGTGAAGGGTTGACTAGAGGGTATGGCTACACCTTC.

Details on this clonotype: This may arise from a read error, as a much more abundant clone is one base away. The chain carries TRBV12-3 or TRBV12-4 and TRBJ2-2; 7 bases align to TRBD2. The CDR3 has 15 amino acids. CDR3 amino acids: CVSGVGGEGTGELFF. DNA of the CDR3: TGTGTCAGCGGCGTTGGGGGGGAAGGCACCGGGGAGCTGTTTTTT.

This clonotype was seen ten or more times. The CDR3 DNA reads TGTGCCAGCAGCTTAGGCGGGCAATACAATGAGCAGTTCTTC. The encoded protein is CASSLGGQYNEQFF. The chain links TRBV11-2 to TRBJ2-1, with D possibly matching TRBD2 (5 bases). V was trimmed by 1 base and J by 4 bases, leaving 8 bases between them. Germline assignment: CDR1 SGHAT and CDR2 FQNNGV. CDR3 size: 14 residues.

With respect to this clonotype: Just one base apart from a much larger clone, this may be a read error. The rearrangement joins TRBV11-2 to TRBJ2-5; maybe TRBD1 (6 bases). V was pared by 2 bases and J by 5 bases, with 9 bases between. The germline CDR1 and CDR2 sequences are SGHAT and FQNNGV. The CDR3 runs 13 residues. CDR3 nucleotide sequence: TGTGCCAGCAGCTTACAGGGGCCGGAGACCCAGTACTTC. This encodes CASSLQGPETQYF.

This clonotype was recorded at least ten times. V is TRBV11-2 and J is TRBJ2-5; weak D call: TRBD2 (5 bases). This CDR3 has 14 residues. The V gene lost 2 bases and the J gene lost 0 bases, with 7 bases spanning the gap. The germline V gene encodes CDR1 SGHAT and CDR2 FQNNGV. CDR3 nucleotide sequence: TGTGCCAGCAGCTTACTAGCAGACCAAGAGACCCAGTACTTC. Protein sequence: CASSLLADQETQYF.